This T cell receptor beta chain was sequenced in a study of T cell responses to AZD1222 COVID-19 vaccine. Clones were read by immunoSEQ multiplex PCR, and TCRdb kept only the in-frame ones, dropping some. The sample has approximately 67,000 clones; roughly 87% are singletons. This CDR3 region has 14 residues. Germline V CDR1 and CDR2: KGHSH, LQKENI. Trimming took off 4 bases at V and 10 bases at J, with 16 bases between the two ends. This receptor was taken from an adult who received the AZD1222 COVID-19 vaccine. V usage is TRBV18 and J usage is TRBJ1-4, with a weak D call TRBD1 (5 bases). Sequenced here: peripheral blood, sampled 28 days after the second AZD1222 dose. The CDR3 DNA is TGTGCCAGCTCACTTGAAGCCGGGGACGGAAAACTGTTTTTT. Amino acids: CASSLEAGDGKLFF.